This T cell receptor (beta chain) was captured by sequencing in a study of T cells in Graves' hyperthyroidism and ophthalmopathy. CDR1 SGHRS and CDR2 YFSETQ come from the germline V gene. V was pared by 3 bases and J by 4 bases, with 14 bases between. The CDR3 loop spans 15 amino acids. Graves' hyperthyroidism was deemed stable absent ophthalmopathy progression within 18 months. RNA transcripts provided the source from which TCR beta CDR3 regions were amplified. In the first-round RT-PCR of the TCR CDR3, the HTBI primer set was used. From the multiplex PCR reads, TCRdb called clonotypes with MiXCR, one entry per CDR3 protein. The sample has fewer than 600,000 distinct CDR3 sequences, about 15% seen once.

Sequenced sample: blood. The chain recombines TRBV5-1 with TRBJ2-1; perhaps TRBD2 as D (6 bases). The source of this sequence is a woman aged 18-29 years with Graves' hyperthyroidism. CDR3 nucleotides: TGCGCCAGCAGCTGGGGACTCTCCGTATACAATGAGCAGTTCTTC. Translation: CASSWGLSVYNEQFF.